This TCR beta chain was profiled in a study of T cell repertoires in cytomegalovirus infection (dated by TCRdb to about 2019). At the level of the whole study: Donor HLA type was relevant to the analysis, as public TCR beta signatures indicated carriage of CMV infection together with the matching HLA type.

Summary of the overall study and its limitations: The ex vivo response was dominated by HLA-C-restricted CMV-specific TCR beta clonotypes, which also provided the single most frequent clonotype in two of eight donors. Carriers of CMV infection plus the relevant HLA type were discriminated by the cumulative frequency of public TCR beta family members in the study cohort and in an independent roughly 350-donor cohort.

Trimming leaves V shorter by 4 bases and J shorter by 3 bases, with the junction holding 2 bases beyond the gene matches. Reading from cysteine to phenylalanine, the CDR3 counts 13 amino acids. Kept here is only the CDR3 DNA, which spans 39 bases and is read in frame from base 1. CDR1 SGHNT and CDR2 YYREEE were looked up in the germline V gene (reference sequence). Reads for this sample came from an Illumina HiSeq 1500. The public sequencing data were trimmed at Q25 with fastp and processed into clonotypes with MiXCR by TCRdb, which kept only in-frame beta chains. Entries are consolidated by CDR3 protein sequence, retaining the most common genes and DNA. This sample lists 200,000 to 250,000 distinct CDR3 sequences; about 12% were detected once. The ten largest account for about 1.5% of the sample. In regard to this clonotype: Its antigen remains unidentified. Base qualities are missing; no much larger clone stands one base away.

The TCR comes from a human donor in good health (CMV status not recorded). Some clones in this sample may be carry-over from other donors' samples. Sequenced input: PBMCs. The rearranged chain carries TRBV5-4 and TRBJ2-5, and TRBD2 aligns with 8 junction nucleotides. The DNA is as follows: TGTGCCAGCAGCACAGCGGGGGAAGAGACCCAGTACTTC. This translates into CASSTAGEETQYF.